This TCR beta chain is from a study of T cells after yellow fever vaccination. Whole-study context: SMART-Seq v4 Ultra Low Input served to prepare low-cell-number fractions.

TCRdb redid the calling of the 5' RACE reads with MiXCR, one entry per CDR3 protein. The table shows fewer than 400,000 distinct CDR3 sequences, with 6% to 8% occurring only once. Study-wide results and limits: Researchers report a weaker secondary response that nonetheless peaked faster, day 5 versus 15. Although most clonotypes did not, a small share appeared in both CD4 and CD8 compartments. FACS-sorted repertoires might harbor abundant contaminating clonotypes from the bulk population.

CDR3 size: 14 residues. The V gene lost 6 bases and the J gene lost 6 bases, with 18 bases spanning the gap. This clonotype has at least ten counts. Its antigen is undetermined. The chain carries TRBV12-3 or TRBV12-4 and TRBJ2-7; tentatively, D is TRBD2 (5 bases). This TCR came from a young man who received the YFV17D yellow fever vaccine. Here the sequenced sample was PBMCs, taken 5 days after the yellow fever booster vaccination. CDR3 loop: CASSLLDRPAEQYF. CDR3 sequence (DNA): TGTGCCAGCAGCCTACTAGACCGCCCCGCCGAGCAGTACTTC.